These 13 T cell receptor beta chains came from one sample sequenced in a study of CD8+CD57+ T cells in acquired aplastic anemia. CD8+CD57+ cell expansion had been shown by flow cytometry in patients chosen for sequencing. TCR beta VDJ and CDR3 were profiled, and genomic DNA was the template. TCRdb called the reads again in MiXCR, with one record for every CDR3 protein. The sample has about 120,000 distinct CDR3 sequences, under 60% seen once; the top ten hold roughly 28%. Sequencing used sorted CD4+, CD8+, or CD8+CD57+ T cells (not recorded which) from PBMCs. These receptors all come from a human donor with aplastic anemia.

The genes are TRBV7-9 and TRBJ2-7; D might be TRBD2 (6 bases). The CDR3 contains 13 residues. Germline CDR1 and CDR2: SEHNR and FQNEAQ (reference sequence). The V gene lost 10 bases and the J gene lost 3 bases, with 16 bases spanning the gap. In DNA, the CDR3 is TGTGCCACCTCGGGGGACGTGGGCTACGAGCAGTACTTC. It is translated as CATSGDVGYEQYF. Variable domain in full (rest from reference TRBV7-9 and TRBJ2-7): DTGVSQNPRHKITKRGQNVTFRCDPISEHNRLYWYRQTLGQGPEFLTYFQNEAQLEKSRLLSDRFSAERPKGSFSTLEIQRTEQGDSAMYLCATSGDVGYEQYFGPGTRLTVT.

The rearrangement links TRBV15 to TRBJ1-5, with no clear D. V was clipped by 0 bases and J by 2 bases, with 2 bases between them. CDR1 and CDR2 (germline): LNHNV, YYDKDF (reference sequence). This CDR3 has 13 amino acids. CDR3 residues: CATSRDGNQPQHF. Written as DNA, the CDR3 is TGTGCCACCAGCAGAGATGGCAATCAGCCCCAGCATTTT.

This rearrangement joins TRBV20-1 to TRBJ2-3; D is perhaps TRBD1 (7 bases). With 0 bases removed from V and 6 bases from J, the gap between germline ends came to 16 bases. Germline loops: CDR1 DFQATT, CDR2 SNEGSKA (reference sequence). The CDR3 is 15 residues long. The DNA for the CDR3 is TGCAGTGCTAGAGATCTAGGAGGGGGCGACGATACGCAGTATTTT. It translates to CSARDLGGGDDTQYF.

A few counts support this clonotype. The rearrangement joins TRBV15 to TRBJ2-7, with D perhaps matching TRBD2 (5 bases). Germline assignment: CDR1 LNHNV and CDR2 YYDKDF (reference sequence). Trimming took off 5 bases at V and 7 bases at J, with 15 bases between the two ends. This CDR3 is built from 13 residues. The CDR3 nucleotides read TGTGCCACCAGCGCGACGGGATCGGGTGAGCAGTACTTC. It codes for CATSATGSGEQYF. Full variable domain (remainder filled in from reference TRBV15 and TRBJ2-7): DAMVIQNPRYQVTQFGKPVTLSCSQTLNHNVMYWYQQKSSQAPKLLFHYYDKDFNNEADTPDNFQSRRPNTSFCFLDIRSPGLGDTAMYLCATSATGSGEQYFGPGTRLTVT.

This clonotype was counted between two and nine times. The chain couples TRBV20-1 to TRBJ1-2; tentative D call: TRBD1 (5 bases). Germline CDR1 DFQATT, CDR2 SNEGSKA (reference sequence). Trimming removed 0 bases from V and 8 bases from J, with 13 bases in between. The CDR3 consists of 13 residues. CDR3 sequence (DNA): TGCAGTGCTAGAGATCCAGGGAGCCTAGGCTACACCTTC. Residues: CSARDPGSLGYTF.

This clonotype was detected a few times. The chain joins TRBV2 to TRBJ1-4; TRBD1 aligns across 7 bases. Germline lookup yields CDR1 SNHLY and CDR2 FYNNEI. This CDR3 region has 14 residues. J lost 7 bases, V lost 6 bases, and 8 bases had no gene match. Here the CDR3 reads CASRDRTGLEKLFF. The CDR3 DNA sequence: TGTGCCAGCAGGGATAGGACAGGCCTTGAAAAACTGTTTTTT.

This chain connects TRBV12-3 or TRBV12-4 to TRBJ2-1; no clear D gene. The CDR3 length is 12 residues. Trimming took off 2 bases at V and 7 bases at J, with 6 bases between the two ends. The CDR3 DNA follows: TGTGCCAGCAGTTTATCCACGAATGAGCAGTTCTTC. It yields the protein CASSLSTNEQFF.

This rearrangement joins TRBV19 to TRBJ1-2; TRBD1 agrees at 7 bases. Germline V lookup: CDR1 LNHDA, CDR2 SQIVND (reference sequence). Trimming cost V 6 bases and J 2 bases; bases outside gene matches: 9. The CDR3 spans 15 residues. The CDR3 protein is CASRAPGQRNYGYTF. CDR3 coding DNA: TGTGCCAGTAGGGCCCCGGGACAGCGCAACTATGGCTACACCTTC.

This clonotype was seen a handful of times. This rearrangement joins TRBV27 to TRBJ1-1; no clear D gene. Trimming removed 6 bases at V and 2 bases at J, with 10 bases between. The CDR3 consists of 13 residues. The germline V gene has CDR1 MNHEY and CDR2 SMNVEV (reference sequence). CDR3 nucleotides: TGTGCCAGCAGCATACAGAGAAACACTGAAGCTTTCTTT. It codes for CASSIQRNTEAFF.

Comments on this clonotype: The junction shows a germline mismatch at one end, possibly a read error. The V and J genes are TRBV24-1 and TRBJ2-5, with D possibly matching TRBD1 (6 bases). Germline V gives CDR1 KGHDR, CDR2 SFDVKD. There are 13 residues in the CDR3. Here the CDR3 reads CASSARGRQPQYF. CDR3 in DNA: TGTGCCAGCAGTGCCAGGGGCCGGCAGCCCCAGTACTTC.

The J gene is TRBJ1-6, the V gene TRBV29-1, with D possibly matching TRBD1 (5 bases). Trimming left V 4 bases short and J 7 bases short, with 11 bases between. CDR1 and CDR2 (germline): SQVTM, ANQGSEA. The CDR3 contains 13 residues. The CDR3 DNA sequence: TGCAGCGTTGGGGAAGGGGAGAATTCACCCCTCCACTTT. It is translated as CSVGEGENSPLHF.

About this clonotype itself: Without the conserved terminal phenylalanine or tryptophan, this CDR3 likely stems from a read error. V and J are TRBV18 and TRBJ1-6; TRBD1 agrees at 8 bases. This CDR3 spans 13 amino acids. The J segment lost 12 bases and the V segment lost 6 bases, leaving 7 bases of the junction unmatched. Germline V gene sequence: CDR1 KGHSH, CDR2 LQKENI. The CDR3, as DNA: TGTGCCAGCTCGGCAGGACAGGGCAAACCCCTCCACCTT. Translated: CASSAGQGKPLHL.

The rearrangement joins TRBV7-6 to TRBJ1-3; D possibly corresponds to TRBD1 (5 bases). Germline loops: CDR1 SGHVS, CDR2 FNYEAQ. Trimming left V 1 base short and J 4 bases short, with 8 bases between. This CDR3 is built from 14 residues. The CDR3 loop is CASSLGGDGNTIYF. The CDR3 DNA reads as TGTGCCAGCAGCTTAGGAGGGGACGGAAACACCATATATTTT.